A selection of T cell receptor beta chains follows, all from one sample in a study of blood T cell repertoires in COVID-19. Measured with immunoSEQ multiplex PCR; TCRdb has only the in-frame clones, and not every one. The sample has some 71,000 clones; roughly 85% are singletons. The material sequenced was peripheral blood. Receptors were obtained from a man aged 25-45 years with acute or convalescent COVID-19. Both conserved end residues are part of each CDR3. The order of the fields is clone size, V gene, CDR3 length, D gene, J gene, CDR3 DNA, CDR3 protein. D genes are given only for firm matches. For some rows the clone size is stated as once, few or many, or as a class when expanded; others skip it.

.	TRBV7-2	15	.	TRBJ2-2	TGTGCCAGCAGCTTAGATACAGGGACGGACGGGGAGCTGTTTTTT	CASSLDTGTDGELFF
.	TRBV5-6	13	.	TRBJ1-4	TGTGCCAGCAGCTCGCCGAACAATGATAAACTGTTTTTT	CASSSPNNDKLFF
.	TRBV7-3	15	.	TRBJ2-3	TGTGCCAGCAGCTATAGCGGAGAAAGCACAGATACGCAGTATTTT	CASSYSGESTDTQYF
.	TRBV19	13	.	TRBJ2-1	TGTGCCAGTAGTATAATTCGGGGTAATGAGCAGTTCTTC	CASSIIRGNEQFF
.	TRBV12-3/TRBV12-4	13	.	TRBJ1-2	TGTGCCAGCAGTAACTTATATAACTATGGCTACACCTTC	CASSNLYNYGYTF
few	TRBV4-1	16	.	TRBJ2-1	TGCGCCAGCAGCCTAAGTGGAGGGGGGGCCTACAATGAGCAGTTCTTC	CASSLSGGGAYNEQFF
.	TRBV4-1	17	.	TRBJ1-4	TGCGCCAGCAGCCAAGTTTTCTTGGGAGTGGCTAATGAAAAACTGTTTTTT	CASSQVFLGVANEKLFF
.	TRBV5-1	14	TRBD1	TRBJ1-2	TGCGCCAGCAGCTCATCAACAGGGGATTATGGCTACACCTTC	CASSSSTGDYGYTF
.	TRBV5-6	17	.	TRBJ2-3	TGTGCCAGCAGCTTGCAGGTGGGGGGAGTGGGCACAGATACGCAGTATTTT	CASSLQVGGVGTDTQYF
.	TRBV7-8	17	.	TRBJ2-2	TGTGCCAGCAGCCCCTTTTGGGCAGGGTCGGACACCGGGGAGCTGTTTTTT	CASSPFWAGSDTGELFF
.	TRBV30	14	TRBD1	TRBJ2-1	TGTGCCTGGAGTCCGGGACAGCACTTCAATGAGCAGTTCTTC	CAWSPGQHFNEQFF
.	TRBV4-2	14	.	TRBJ1-2	TGTGCCAGCAGCCAAGATCAGGGAATGAGTGGCTACACCTTC	CASSQDQGMSGYTF
.	TRBV30	12	.	TRBJ1-6	TGTGCCTCTTCGGGACAAAGGCCACCCCTCCACTTT	CASSGQRPPLHF
.	TRBV3-1/TRBV3-2	16	TRBD1	TRBJ1-2	TGTGCCAGCAGCCAAGGTGGGATACAGGGGTTTAATGGCTACACCTTC	CASSQGGIQGFNGYTF
once	TRBV19	14	.	TRBJ2-6	TGTGCCACCCTCGGGTCCTCTGGGGCCAACGTCCTGACTTTC	CATLGSSGANVLTF
.	TRBV5-6	13	.	TRBJ1-2	TGTGCCAGCAGCCCGGACATTTCCTATGGCTACACCTTC	CASSPDISYGYTF
.	TRBV9	16	TRBD2	TRBJ2-3	TGTGCCAGCAGCGTAGAAGCGGGGGGTCACACAGATACGCAGTATTTT	CASSVEAGGHTDTQYF
.	TRBV5-6	15	TRBD1	TRBJ2-7	TGTGCCAGCAGCTTCGGGACAGGGGGTAGTAACGAGCAGTACTTC	CASSFGTGGSNEQYF
.	TRBV12-3/TRBV12-4	13	TRBD1	TRBJ1-1	TGTGCCAGCCGACACAGGGGCGGCACTGAAGCTTTCTTT	CASRHRGGTEAFF
.	TRBV6-6	20	.	TRBJ1-5	TGTGCCAGCAGTCCCCGGGGAGGACTCCAGCCGGGTTTAGGCAATCAGCCCCAGCATTTT	CASSPRGGLQPGLGNQPQHF
few	TRBV13	12	.	TRBJ1-1	TGTGCCAGCAGCTTAGGGGCGGTTGAAGCTTTCTTT	CASSLGAVEAFF
few	TRBV5-1	13	.	TRBJ2-1	TGCGCCAGCACGGAGTCAGGGGTCAATGAGCAGTTCTTC	CASTESGVNEQFF
.	TRBV7-8	13	.	TRBJ1-5	TGTGCCAGCAGCCACCAGGGTCATCAGCCCCAGCATTTT	CASSHQGHQPQHF
.	TRBV18	14	.	TRBJ1-1	TGTGCCAGCTCACCACCTCGGGTACCCACTGAAGCTTTCTTT	CASSPPRVPTEAFF
.	TRBV6-2/TRBV6-3	13	.	TRBJ2-1	TGTGCCAGCAGTTTAGGAGACTACAATGAGCAGTTCTTC	CASSLGDYNEQFF
.	TRBV3-1/TRBV3-2	13	.	TRBJ2-1	TGTGCCAGCACTAAACCTCCCCACAATGAGCAGTTCTTC	CASTKPPHNEQFF
.	TRBV30	13	.	TRBJ1-2	TGTGCCTGGACGTCAGGGCCTAACTATGGCTACACCTTC	CAWTSGPNYGYTF
.	TRBV29-1	13	TRBD1	TRBJ2-5	TGCAGCGTTGTGGAGACAGGGGAAGAGACCCAGTACTTC	CSVVETGEETQYF
few	TRBV5-1	16	.	TRBJ2-3	TGCGCCAGCAGCTTGGTTCCGCGGCCTTCGTCCGATACGCAGTATTTT	CASSLVPRPSSDTQYF
few	TRBV19	13	.	TRBJ2-7	TGTGCCAGTAGCTTGGACAGCTCCTACGAGCAGTACTTC	CASSLDSSYEQYF
.	TRBV7-8	13	.	TRBJ2-5	TGTGCCAGCAGCTTAGCAGGGGTGGGGCCCCAGTACTTC	CASSLAGVGPQYF
.	TRBV6-1	16	TRBD1	TRBJ2-2	TGTGCCAGCAGTGAACGGGGGACAGGGGGCTCAGGGGAGCTGTTTTTT	CASSERGTGGSGELFF
.	TRBV9	15	.	TRBJ2-1	TGTGCCAGCAGCGAAGATACAGCGGTCTACAATGAGCAGTTCTTC	CASSEDTAVYNEQFF
few	TRBV2	14	TRBD1	TRBJ1-1	TGTGCCAGCATAGGGACAGCCATGAACACTGAAGCTTTCTTT	CASIGTAMNTEAFF
few	TRBV27	14	.	TRBJ1-5	TGTGCCAGCAGCCCAGACAGTCCAAATCAGCCCCAGCATTTT	CASSPDSPNQPQHF
.	TRBV27	14	TRBD2	TRBJ2-3	TGTGCCAGCAGTGCGAATACAGCGGGGGGTACGCAGTATTTT	CASSANTAGGTQYF
.	TRBV7-9	15	.	TRBJ1-5	TGTGCCAGCAGTCTGGGGGCAACAGGCAATCAGCCCCAGCATTTT	CASSLGATGNQPQHF
.	TRBV6-6	13	.	TRBJ1-2	TGTGCCACACAACCGGACAGTAACTATGGCTACACCTTC	CATQPDSNYGYTF
.	TRBV5-8	14	TRBD1	TRBJ2-5	TGTGCCAGCAGCATCTGGGACAGGGACGAGACCCAGTACTTC	CASSIWDRDETQYF
.	TRBV6-5	15	TRBD1	TRBJ2-1	TGTGCCAGCAGCCCAGGGACAGGTGATTACAATGAGCAGTTCTTC	CASSPGTGDYNEQFF
.	TRBV4-1	15	.	TRBJ1-2	TGCGCCAGCAGCCCCCCCAGGCTCCAATCCTATGGCTACACCTTC	CASSPPRLQSYGYTF
.	TRBV3-1/TRBV3-2	15	.	TRBJ2-6	TGTGCCAGCAGCCCTGAGAGAGCTGGGGCCAACGTCCTGACTTTC	CASSPERAGANVLTF
.	TRBV30	14	TRBD1	TRBJ2-2	TGTGCCTGGAGTAAGGGGGCCATGACCGGGGAGCTGTTTTTT	CAWSKGAMTGELFF
.	TRBV9	14	.	TRBJ2-1	TGTGCCAGCAGCGTAAGGAGGATTAACAGTGAGCAGTTCTTC	CASSVRRINSEQFF
.	TRBV3-1/TRBV3-2	20	TRBD1	TRBJ2-1	TGTGCCAGCAGCCAAGCACGAGGGGGACAGGGGGCGGAATGGAACAATGAGCAGTTCTTC	CASSQARGGQGAEWNNEQFF